A selection of T cell receptor beta chains follows, all from one sample in a study of human T cells and chemical hapten exposure. Each CDR3 protein gets one entry after TCRdb re-called the RACE reads with MiXCR. The sample gives some 330,000 distinct CDR3 sequences, approximately 5.8% of which show up once; over 7% is in the top ten. The material was whole blood, obtained in connection with sensitization to the hapten diphenylcyclopropenone (DPC). Receptor source: a woman aged 18-35 years with alopecia areata. Some clones in this sample may be carry-over from other donors' samples. Both conserved end residues are part of each CDR3. D genes are given only for firm matches. Clone sizes are given selectively: once, few, many, or a class where the clone is expanded.

clone_size: NA; d_call: NA; v_call: TRBV6-2/TRBV6-3; j_call: TRBJ1-1; cdr3_nt: TGTGCCAGCAGCCCCACCACCCTTAAAGGGAACACTGAAGCTTTCTTT; cdr3_aa: CASSPTTLKGNTEAFF
clone_size: many; d_call: NA; v_call: TRBV3-1; j_call: TRBJ2-3; cdr3_nt: TGTGCCAGCAGCCAAGGACACGCTAGCACAGATACGCAGTATTTT; cdr3_aa: CASSQGHASTDTQYF
clone_size: many; d_call: NA; v_call: TRBV27; j_call: TRBJ2-7; cdr3_nt: TGTGCCAGCAGCCGGGACAAGGGGGCCTACGAGCAGTACTTC; cdr3_aa: CASSRDKGAYEQYF
clone_size: few; d_call: TRBD1; v_call: TRBV7-2; j_call: TRBJ1-6; cdr3_nt: TGTGCCAGCAGCTTTACAGGGGTGAATTCACCCCTCCACTTT; cdr3_aa: CASSFTGVNSPLHF
clone_size: many; d_call: TRBD2; v_call: TRBV6-2/TRBV6-3; j_call: TRBJ2-1; cdr3_nt: TGTGCCAGCAGTTCCGTAGCGGGAGGCCTCTACAATGAGCAGTTCTTC; cdr3_aa: CASSSVAGGLYNEQFF
clone_size: few; d_call: TRBD1; v_call: TRBV27; j_call: TRBJ1-2; cdr3_nt: TGTGCCAGCAGTTCCTCTTCGGGGACAGTCTATGGCTACACCTTC; cdr3_aa: CASSSSSGTVYGYTF
clone_size: many; d_call: NA; v_call: TRBV3-1; j_call: TRBJ2-3; cdr3_nt: TGTGCCAGCAGCCAAGATGTATTGGCGTTGGCCGATACGCAGTATTTT; cdr3_aa: CASSQDVLALADTQYF
clone_size: few; d_call: NA; v_call: TRBV2; j_call: TRBJ1-5; cdr3_nt: TGTGCCAGCAGTGCTTTAAGGGGGAGCGATCAGCCCCAGCATTTT; cdr3_aa: CASSALRGSDQPQHF
clone_size: few; d_call: NA; v_call: TRBV10-3; j_call: TRBJ2-5; cdr3_nt: TGTGCCATCAGTGGGGGACTTAACGAAGAGACCCAGTACTTC; cdr3_aa: CAISGGLNEETQYF
clone_size: few; d_call: TRBD1; v_call: TRBV7-9; j_call: TRBJ2-7; cdr3_nt: TGTGCCAGCAGCTTAGGGGACAGGGACTACGAGCAGTACTTC; cdr3_aa: CASSLGDRDYEQYF
clone_size: many; d_call: NA; v_call: TRBV2; j_call: TRBJ2-1; cdr3_nt: TGTGCCAGCAGTGCACAGGTCAATGAGCAGTTCTTC; cdr3_aa: CASSAQVNEQFF
clone_size: many; d_call: NA; v_call: TRBV6-2/TRBV6-3; j_call: TRBJ1-2; cdr3_nt: TGTGCCAGCAGTTACATCAGGATGGGCTATGGCTACACCTTC; cdr3_aa: CASSYIRMGYGYTF
clone_size: NA; d_call: NA; v_call: TRBV21-1; j_call: TRBJ2-1; cdr3_nt: TGTGCCAGCGGGGGACTAGCGGGCAATGAGCAGTTCTTC; cdr3_aa: CASGGLAGNEQFF
clone_size: many; d_call: NA; v_call: TRBV13; j_call: TRBJ2-3; cdr3_nt: TGTGCCAGCAGCTTAAATCTCGGACACCTAGTCACAGATACGCAGTATTTT; cdr3_aa: CASSLNLGHLVTDTQYF
clone_size: many; d_call: TRBD2; v_call: TRBV20-1; j_call: TRBJ2-1; cdr3_nt: TGCAGTGCTAGAGATCTTGGCGGGGGGGATTACAATGAGCAGTTCTTC; cdr3_aa: CSARDLGGGDYNEQFF
clone_size: NA; d_call: NA; v_call: TRBV6-1; j_call: TRBJ1-6; cdr3_nt: TGTGCCAGCAGTGAACTACTAAATTCACCCCTCCACTTT; cdr3_aa: CASSELLNSPLHF
clone_size: many; d_call: NA; v_call: TRBV6-2/TRBV6-3; j_call: TRBJ1-1; cdr3_nt: TGTGCCAGCAGTTACATGGGTAACACTGAAGCTTTCTTT; cdr3_aa: CASSYMGNTEAFF
clone_size: few; d_call: TRBD1; v_call: TRBV10-3; j_call: TRBJ2-3; cdr3_nt: TGTGCCATCAGTGATTGGGACAGGGAGACAGATACGCAGTATTTT; cdr3_aa: CAISDWDRETDTQYF
clone_size: many; d_call: NA; v_call: TRBV5-1; j_call: TRBJ2-7; cdr3_nt: TGCGCCAGCAGCTTGTCTGACGGGGGAGAGCAGTACTTC; cdr3_aa: CASSLSDGGEQYF
clone_size: few; d_call: NA; v_call: TRBV7-2; j_call: TRBJ2-1; cdr3_nt: TGTGCCAGCAGCTTAGCGCCCCAGGGGGGTAGCAATGAGCAGTTCTTC; cdr3_aa: CASSLAPQGGSNEQFF
clone_size: few; d_call: NA; v_call: TRBV27; j_call: TRBJ1-6; cdr3_nt: TGTGCCAGCAGTTTAAAGGTTACGAGTTCACCCCTCCACTTT; cdr3_aa: CASSLKVTSSPLHF
clone_size: many; d_call: NA; v_call: TRBV7-3; j_call: TRBJ2-3; cdr3_nt: TGTGCCAGCAGCCCCCAAGGGAGGAGTAGCACAGATACGCAGTATTTT; cdr3_aa: CASSPQGRSSTDTQYF
clone_size: NA; d_call: TRBD2; v_call: TRBV6-1; j_call: TRBJ2-1; cdr3_nt: TGTGCCAGCAAATGGCTAGCGGGGGCCAATGAGCAGTTCTTC; cdr3_aa: CASKWLAGANEQFF
clone_size: few; d_call: NA; v_call: TRBV10-3; j_call: TRBJ2-6; cdr3_nt: TGTGCCATCAGTACAGGGTCTGGGGCCAACGTCCTGACTTTC; cdr3_aa: CAISTGSGANVLTF
clone_size: NA; d_call: TRBD2; v_call: TRBV5-1; j_call: TRBJ2-3; cdr3_nt: TGCGCCAGCAGCAACTTAGCGGGGGTTACAGATACGCAGTATTTT; cdr3_aa: CASSNLAGVTDTQYF
clone_size: NA; d_call: NA; v_call: TRBV6-6; j_call: TRBJ2-2; cdr3_nt: TGTGCCAGCAGTTACTTGGGGGCGGGCGGGGAGCTGTTTTTT; cdr3_aa: CASSYLGAGGELFF
clone_size: once; d_call: TRBD1; v_call: TRBV12-3/TRBV12-4; j_call: TRBJ1-2; cdr3_nt: TGTGCCAGCAGACCCTGGGACAGGGACGGCTACACCTTC; cdr3_aa: CASRPWDRDGYTF